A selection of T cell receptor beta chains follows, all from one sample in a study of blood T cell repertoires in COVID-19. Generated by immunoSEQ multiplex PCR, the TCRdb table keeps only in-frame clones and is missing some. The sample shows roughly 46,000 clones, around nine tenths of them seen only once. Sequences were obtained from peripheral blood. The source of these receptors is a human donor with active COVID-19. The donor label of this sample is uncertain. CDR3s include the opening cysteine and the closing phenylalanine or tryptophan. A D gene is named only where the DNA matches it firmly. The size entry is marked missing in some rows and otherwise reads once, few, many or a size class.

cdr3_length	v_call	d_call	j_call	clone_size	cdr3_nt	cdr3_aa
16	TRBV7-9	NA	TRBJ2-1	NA	TGTGCCAGCAGCTTAGAGGTACACCCACGAGGTAATGAGCAGTTCTTC	CASSLEVHPRGNEQFF
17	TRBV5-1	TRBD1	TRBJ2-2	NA	TGCGCCAGCAGCTACGGACAGGTTTCGAGGGTGACCGGGGAGCTGTTTTTT	CASSYGQVSRVTGELFF
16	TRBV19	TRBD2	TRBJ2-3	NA	TGTGCCAGTAGTGCCCGACTAGCGGGACGCACAGATACGCAGTATTTT	CASSARLAGRTDTQYF
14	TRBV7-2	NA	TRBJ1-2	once	TGTGCCAGCAGCTTAGATCCAGGGAACTATGGCTACACCTTC	CASSLDPGNYGYTF
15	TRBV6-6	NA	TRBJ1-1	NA	TGTGCCAGCAGTTACACTTTGGCACAGTACACTGAAGCTTTCTTT	CASSYTLAQYTEAFF
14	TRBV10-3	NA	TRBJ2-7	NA	TGTGCCATCAGGGGACACTTAAGCTCCTACGAGCAGTACTTC	CAIRGHLSSYEQYF
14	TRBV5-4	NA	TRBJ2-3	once	TGTGCCAGCAGCCCCCGGGTGGGGCCGGATACGCAGTATTTT	CASSPRVGPDTQYF
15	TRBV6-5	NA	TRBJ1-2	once	TGTGCCAGCAGTTACCGGAGGGCGCGCAACTATGGCTACACCTTC	CASSYRRARNYGYTF
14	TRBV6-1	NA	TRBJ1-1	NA	TGTGCCAGCAGTGAAGCCACCTGGGGCAGTGAAGCTTTCTTT	CASSEATWGSEAFF
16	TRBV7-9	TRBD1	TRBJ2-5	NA	TGTGCCAGCAGCTTACGGGGGACAGGGGGCTTCGAGACCCAGTACTTC	CASSLRGTGGFETQYF
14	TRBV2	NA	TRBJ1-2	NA	TGTGCCAGTCTTTGGGGGGGATCGGTCAATGGCTACACCTTC	CASLWGGSVNGYTF
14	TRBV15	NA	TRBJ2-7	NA	TGTGCCACCAGCAGAGATCCGTACTCCTACGAGCAGTACTTC	CATSRDPYSYEQYF
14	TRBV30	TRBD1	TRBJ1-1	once	TGTGCCTGGAGTCGGGACAGGGGAGTAACTGAAGCTTTCTTT	CAWSRDRGVTEAFF
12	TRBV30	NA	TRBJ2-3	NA	TGTGCCTGGAGAGACAGGCCATCCCACGGGTATTTT	CAWRDRPSHGYF
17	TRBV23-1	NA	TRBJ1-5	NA	TGCGCCAGCAGTCAGGGGCTTCAGAGAAATAGCAATCAGCCCCAGCATTTT	CASSQGLQRNSNQPQHF
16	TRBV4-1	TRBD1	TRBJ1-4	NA	TGCGCCAGCAGCCCCGTCCTGGGACAGGGGAACGAAAAACTGTTTTTT	CASSPVLGQGNEKLFF
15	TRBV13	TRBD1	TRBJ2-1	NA	TGTGCCAGCAGCTTAGGGGACAGGCGTTACAATGAGCAGTTCTTC	CASSLGDRRYNEQFF
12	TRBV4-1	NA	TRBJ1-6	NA	TGCGCCAGCAGACTAGGTGGTTCACCCCTCCACTTT	CASRLGGSPLHF
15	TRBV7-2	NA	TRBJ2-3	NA	TGTGCCAGCAGCCTTTTTAGAGGTGCGACAGATACGCAGTATTTT	CASSLFRGATDTQYF
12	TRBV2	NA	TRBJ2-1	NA	TGTGCCAGCAGCTACAGCAGAAATGAGCAGTTCTTC	CASSYSRNEQFF
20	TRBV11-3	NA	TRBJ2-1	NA	TGTGCCAGCAGCTTAGTCCAGGGGCACCTGGTATTCTGCTCCTACAATGAGCAGTTCTTC	CASSLVQGHLVFCSYNEQFF
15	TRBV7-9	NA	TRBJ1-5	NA	TGTGCCAGCAGCCCACAGGGAAGGAGCAATCAGCCCCAGCATTTT	CASSPQGRSNQPQHF
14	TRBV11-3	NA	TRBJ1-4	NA	TGTGCCAGCACCCGCCCCGGGGGGGAAGAAAAACTGTTTTTT	CASTRPGGEEKLFF